This T cell receptor beta chain was recovered during a study of PD-L1 blockade in urothelial cancer. Background on the study: Patients started atezolizumab in about 2014, 1,200 mg intravenously every 3 weeks. Blood was tested 3 weeks (second dose) and 6 weeks into treatment.

Spiking each PCR with synthetic TCR analog templates was performed. Data came from immunoSEQ multiplex PCR; TCRdb stores just in-frame clones and leaves some out. The data contain about 88,000 clones, around nine tenths of them seen just once; the ten biggest clones take up roughly a tenth. Locally advanced or metastatic urothelial carcinoma affected all patients. The CDR3 sequence is 16 residues long. The germline CDR1 and CDR2 sequences are SGHTA and FQGNSA. The V and J ends lost 1 base and 14 bases, in that order; junction bases with no gene match: 15. This sequence was found in a man in his sixties with urothelial cancer. Sequences were derived from PBMCs, sampled around atezolizumab (anti-PD-L1) treatment. The gene calls are TRBV7-2 and TRBJ2-1; 9 nucleotides agree with TRBD2. The CDR3 DNA reads as TGTGCCAGCAGCTTAGTTAACGGTCCGAGCGGGAGGCCGGAGTTCTTC. As protein: CASSLVNGPSGRPEFF.